These 5 T cell receptor beta chains share one sample of origin, sequenced in a study of patients and donors after allogeneic stem cell transplantation. Via MiXCR, TCRdb re-called the RT-PCR reads, giving one row per CDR3 protein. The sample comprises 98,000 or so distinct CDR3 sequences, approximately 40% of which are singletons, and approximately 30% rests with the top ten. Material: blood, either unsorted or a sorted T cell fraction (not recorded which). The receptors derive from a human donor who was either an allogeneic HSCT recipient or a stem cell or donor lymphocyte infusion donor (not recorded which). It is not recorded whose cells these are; they may come from a transplant donor.

This sequence joins TRBV20-1 and TRBJ2-7; the D is unclear. With 6 bases removed from V and 3 bases from J, the gap between germline ends came to 9 bases. The CDR3 is made up of 11 amino acids. From germline, CDR1 is DFQATT and CDR2 SNEGSKA (reference sequence). The CDR3 is CSAPKSYEQYF. In nucleotides, the CDR3 is TGCAGTGCGCCTAAGAGCTACGAGCAGTACTTC.

The J gene is TRBJ1-2, the V gene TRBV5-1; 7 bases are a match to TRBD1. The CDR3 consists of 14 residues. CDR1 SGHRS and CDR2 YFSETQ come from the germline V gene. Trimming took 2 bases from V and 5 from J; bases not matched to a gene: 6. CDR3 protein: CASSLEGAGYGYTF. CDR3 DNA: TGCGCCAGCAGCTTAGAGGGGGCTGGGTATGGCTACACCTTC.

The chain links TRBV19 to TRBJ1-5, with TRBD1 matching 7 bases. The germline CDR1 and CDR2 sequences are LNHDA and SQIVND (reference sequence). V shed 3 bases, J shed 3 bases, and the junction held 8 bases outside the gene matches. The CDR3 totals 16 residues. The CDR3 protein is CASSIGTALPNQPQHF. Here the CDR3 DNA reads TGTGCCAGTAGTATTGGGACAGCCCTCCCCAATCAGCCCCAGCATTTT.

This clonotype was observed a few times. The V call is TRBV4-1, the J call TRBJ1-2; TRBD1 matches 7 bases. In germline, CDR1 is MGHRA, CDR2 YSYEKL. The V segment lost 3 bases and the J segment 1 base; nucleotides outside the gene matches: 11. CDR3 size: 17 residues. The chain's CDR3 is CASSQRPNRGNNYGYTF. CDR3 DNA sequence: TGCGCCAGCAGCCAGCGCCCCAACAGGGGAAATAACTATGGCTACACCTTC.

In this sample, this clonotype turned up a few times. This chain connects TRBV20-1 to TRBJ1-2; 7 bases align to TRBD1. After removal of 3 bases from V and 4 bases from J, the junction contained 5 bases not matched to a gene. CDR1 is DFQATT, CDR2 SNEGSKA, per germline (reference sequence). This CDR3 comprises 13 residues. The CDR3 sequence: CSASPAGGYGYTF. In DNA, the CDR3 is TGCAGTGCTAGCCCTGCAGGGGGCTATGGCTACACCTTC.